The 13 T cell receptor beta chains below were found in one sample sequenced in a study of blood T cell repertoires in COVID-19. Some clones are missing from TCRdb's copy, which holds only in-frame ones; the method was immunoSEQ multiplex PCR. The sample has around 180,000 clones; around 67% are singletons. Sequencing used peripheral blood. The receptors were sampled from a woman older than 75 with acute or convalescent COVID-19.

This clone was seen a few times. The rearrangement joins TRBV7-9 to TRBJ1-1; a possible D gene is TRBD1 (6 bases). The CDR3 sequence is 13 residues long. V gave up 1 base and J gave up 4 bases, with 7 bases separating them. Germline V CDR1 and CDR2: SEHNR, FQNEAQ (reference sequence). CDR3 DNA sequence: TGTGCCAGCAGCTTAGAAGGGGGCACTGAAGCTTTCTTT. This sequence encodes CASSLEGGTEAFF.

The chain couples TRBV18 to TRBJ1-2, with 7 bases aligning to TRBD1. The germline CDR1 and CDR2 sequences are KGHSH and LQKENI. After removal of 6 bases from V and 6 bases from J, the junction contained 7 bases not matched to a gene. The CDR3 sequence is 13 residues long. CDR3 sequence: CASSPDRVHGYTF. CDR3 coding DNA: TGTGCCAGCTCTCCTGACAGGGTACATGGCTACACCTTC. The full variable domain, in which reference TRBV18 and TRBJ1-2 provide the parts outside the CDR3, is NAGVMQNPRHLVRRRGQEARLRCSPMKGHSHVYWYRQLPEEGLKFMVYLQKENIIDESGMPKERFSAEFPKEGPSILRIQQVVRGDSAAYFCASSPDRVHGYTFGSGTRLTVV.

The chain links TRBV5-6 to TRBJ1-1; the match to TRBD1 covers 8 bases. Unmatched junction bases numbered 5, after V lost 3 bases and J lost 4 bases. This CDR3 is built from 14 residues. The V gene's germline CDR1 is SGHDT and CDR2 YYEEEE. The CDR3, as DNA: TGTGCCAGCAGCTACGGACAGGGCGCCACTGAAGCTTTCTTT. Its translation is CASSYGQGATEAFF.

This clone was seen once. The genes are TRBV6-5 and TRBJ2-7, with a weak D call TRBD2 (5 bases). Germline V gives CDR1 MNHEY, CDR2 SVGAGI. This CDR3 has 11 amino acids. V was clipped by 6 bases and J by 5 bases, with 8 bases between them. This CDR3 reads CASRNGDEQYF. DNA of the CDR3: TGTGCCAGCAGAAACGGGGACGAGCAGTACTTC.

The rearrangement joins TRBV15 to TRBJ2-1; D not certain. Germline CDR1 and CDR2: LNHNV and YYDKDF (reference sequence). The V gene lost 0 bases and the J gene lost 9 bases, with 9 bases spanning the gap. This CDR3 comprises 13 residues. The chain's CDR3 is CATSRDEASEQFF. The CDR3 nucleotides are TGTGCCACCAGCAGAGATGAGGCATCTGAGCAGTTCTTC. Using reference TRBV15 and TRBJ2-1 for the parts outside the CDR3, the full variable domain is DAMVIQNPRYQVTQFGKPVTLSCSQTLNHNVMYWYQQKSSQAPKLLFHYYDKDFNNEADTPDNFQSRRPNTSFCFLDIRSPGLGDTAMYLCATSRDEASEQFFGPGTRLTVL.

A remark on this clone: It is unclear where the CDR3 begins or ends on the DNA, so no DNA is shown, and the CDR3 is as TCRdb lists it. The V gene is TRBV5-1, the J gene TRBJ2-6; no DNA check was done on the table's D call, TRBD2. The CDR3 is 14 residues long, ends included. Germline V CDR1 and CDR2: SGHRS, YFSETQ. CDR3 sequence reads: CASSFTFGANVLTF.

In DNA, the CDR3 is TGCGCCAGCCGGTGGGACAGGGAAAATTCACCCCTCCACTTT. Protein: CASRWDRENSPLHF. This chain links TRBV10-2 with TRBJ1-6, with 9 bases fitting TRBD1. The germline V gene has CDR1 WSHSY and CDR2 SAAADI. The CDR3 consists of 14 residues. V dropped 8 bases and J dropped 7; count of bases not matched to a gene: 6.

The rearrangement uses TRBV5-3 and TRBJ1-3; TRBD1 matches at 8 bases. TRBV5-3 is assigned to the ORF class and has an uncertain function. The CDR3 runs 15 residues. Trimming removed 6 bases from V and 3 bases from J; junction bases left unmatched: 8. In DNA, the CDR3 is TGTGCCAGAACCACGACAGGGGTCGATGGAAACACCATATATTTT. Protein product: CARTTTGVDGNTIYF.

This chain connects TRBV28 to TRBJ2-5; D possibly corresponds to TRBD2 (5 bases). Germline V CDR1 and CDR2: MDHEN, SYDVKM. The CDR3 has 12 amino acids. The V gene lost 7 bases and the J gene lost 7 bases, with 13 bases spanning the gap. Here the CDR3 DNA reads TGTGCCAGCAATGACGCCCGGGGGACCCAGTACTTC. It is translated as CASNDARGTQYF. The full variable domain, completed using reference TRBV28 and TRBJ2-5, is DVKVTQSSRYLVKRTGEKVFLECVQDMDHENMFWYRQDPGLGLRLIYFSYDVKMKEKGDIPEGYSVSREKKERFSLILESASTNQTSMYLCASNDARGTQYFGPGTRLLVL.

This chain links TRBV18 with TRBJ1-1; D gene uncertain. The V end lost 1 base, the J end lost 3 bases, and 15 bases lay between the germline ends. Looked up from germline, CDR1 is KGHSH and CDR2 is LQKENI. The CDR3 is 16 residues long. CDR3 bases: TGTGCCAGCTCACCACAAATCGGCGGGGAGGACACTGAAGCTTTCTTT. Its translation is CASSPQIGGEDTEAFF.

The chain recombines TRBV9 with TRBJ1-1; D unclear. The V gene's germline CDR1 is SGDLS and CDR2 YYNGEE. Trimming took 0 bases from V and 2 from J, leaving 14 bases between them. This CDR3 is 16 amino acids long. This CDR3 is CASSVGEGTINTEAFF. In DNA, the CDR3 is TGTGCCAGCAGCGTAGGGGAGGGAACGATAAACACTGAAGCTTTCTTT.

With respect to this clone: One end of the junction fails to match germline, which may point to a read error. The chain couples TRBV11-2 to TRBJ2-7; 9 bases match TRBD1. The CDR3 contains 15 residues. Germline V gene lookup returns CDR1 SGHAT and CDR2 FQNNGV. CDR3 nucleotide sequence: TGTGCCAGCAGTTTAGAGCGAACAGGGGGCGGCGAGCAGTACTTC. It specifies CASSLERTGGGEQYF.

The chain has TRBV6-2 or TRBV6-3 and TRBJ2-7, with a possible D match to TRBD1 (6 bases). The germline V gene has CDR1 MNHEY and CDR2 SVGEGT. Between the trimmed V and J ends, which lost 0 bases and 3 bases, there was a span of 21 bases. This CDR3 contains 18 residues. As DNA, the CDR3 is TGTGCCAGCAGTTACTCGATCCCTGGACAGAGTAAAAACTACGAGCAGTACTTC. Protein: CASSYSIPGQSKNYEQYF.